This T cell receptor beta chain was found in a study of cytomegalovirus exposure and HLA in healthy donors. Study details: Out of around 360 genotyped donors, less than 90% belonged to the Caucasian-associated ancestry cluster.

Study findings and constraints: From TCR beta sequences, most subjects' HLA-A and HLA-B alleles were reportedly predicted accurately. Indistinguishable V segments such as TRBV6-2 and TRBV6-3 were excluded. Despite most TCR sequences being rare, some public TCRs occurred in many donors.

Both 60 Vbeta primers and 13 Jbeta primers went into the PCR. TCRdb's copy holds only in-frame clones and misses some; the assay was immunoSEQ multiplex PCR. The table lists tens of thousands of clones, 77% of them singletons. Notes on this clone: As yet, its antigen is unknown.

The CDR3 runs 16 residues. CDR1 and CDR2 (germline): SGHRS, YFSETQ. With 4 bases clipped from V and 5 bases from J, the junction kept 13 bases outside the gene matches. This receptor was identified in a male donor in good health and CMV-seropositive. The sample was PBMCs. V and J are TRBV5-1 and TRBJ2-5, with 8 bases identical to TRBD2. CDR3 sequence reads: CASSPVPGLGSETQYF. The CDR3 DNA reads TGCGCCAGCAGCCCTGTCCCGGGACTAGGTTCGGAGACCCAGTACTTC.